Included here is one T cell receptor (beta chain) sequence, with context. Germline CDR1 is SGHNT and CDR2 is YYREEE (reference sequence). The trim removed 6 bases at V and 8 bases at J, leaving 19 bases unmatched. The CDR3 is made up of 16 amino acids. These data come from a study of OX40 agonist ivuxolimab in advanced cancers. Assay: immunoSEQ multiplex PCR; the TCRdb copy retains only in-frame clones and omits some. The repertoire holds tens of thousands of clones, with roughly 83% as singletons. Sequencing used CD4+ or CD8+ T cells sorted from blood, obtained in a trial of the OX40 agonist ivuxolimab. The V and J genes are TRBV5-4 and TRBJ1-1; TRBD1 aligns across 7 bases. This clonotype was obtained from an adult with an advanced solid tumor such as melanoma, head and neck, liver or kidney cancer. CDR3 amino acids: CASNYRQGLPNEEAFF. CDR3 in DNA: TGTGCCAGCAACTACAGACAGGGACTCCCGAACGAGGAAGCTTTCTTT. Drawing the rest from reference TRBV5-4 and TRBJ1-1, the complete variable domain is ETGVTQSPTHLIKTRGQQVTLRCSSQSGHNTVSWYQQALGQGPQFIFQYYREEENGRGNFPPRFSGLQFPNYSSELNVNALELDDSALYLCASNYRQGLPNEEAFFGQGTRLTVV.